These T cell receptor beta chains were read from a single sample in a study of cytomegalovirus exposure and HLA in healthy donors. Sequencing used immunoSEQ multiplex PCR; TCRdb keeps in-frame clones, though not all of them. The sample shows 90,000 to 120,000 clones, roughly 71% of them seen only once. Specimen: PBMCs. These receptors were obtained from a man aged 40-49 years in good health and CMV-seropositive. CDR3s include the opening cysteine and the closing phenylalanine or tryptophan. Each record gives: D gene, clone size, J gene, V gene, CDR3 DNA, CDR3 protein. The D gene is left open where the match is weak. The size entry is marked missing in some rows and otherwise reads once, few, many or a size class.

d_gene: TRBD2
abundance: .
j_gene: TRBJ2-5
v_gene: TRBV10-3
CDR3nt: TGTGCCATGGGACTAGCGGGAGGAGAGACCCAGTACTTC
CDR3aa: CAMGLAGGETQYF

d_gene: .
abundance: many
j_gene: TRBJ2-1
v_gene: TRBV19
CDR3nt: TGTGCCAGTAGTATAGATCAGGGGAGCTCCTACAATGAGCAGTTCTTC
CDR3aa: CASSIDQGSSYNEQFF

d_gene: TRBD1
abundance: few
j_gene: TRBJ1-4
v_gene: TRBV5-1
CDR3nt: TGCGCCAGCAGCTGGCCGGGACAGGAGATTAATGAAAAACTGTTTTTT
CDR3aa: CASSWPGQEINEKLFF

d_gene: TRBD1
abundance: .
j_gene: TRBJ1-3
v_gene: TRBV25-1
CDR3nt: TGTGCCAGCAGTGAATGGACAGGGGTCGGAAACACCATATATTTT
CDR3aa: CASSEWTGVGNTIYF

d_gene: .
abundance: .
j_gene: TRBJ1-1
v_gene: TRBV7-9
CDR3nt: TGTGCCAGCAGCTTAGGTGTCCTCCCCGGAGCTTTCTTT
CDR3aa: CASSLGVLPGAFF

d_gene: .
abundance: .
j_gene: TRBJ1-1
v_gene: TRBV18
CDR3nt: TGTGCCAGCTCCTCAGACAGGAACACTGAAGCTTTCTTT
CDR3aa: CASSSDRNTEAFF

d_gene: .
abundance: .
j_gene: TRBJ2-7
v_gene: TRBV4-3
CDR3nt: TGCGCCAGCAGCCACACCGACAGTAACGACGAGCAGTACTTC
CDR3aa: CASSHTDSNDEQYF

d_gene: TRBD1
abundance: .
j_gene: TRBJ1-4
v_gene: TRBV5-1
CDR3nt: TGCGCCAGCAGCTTAGGACAGGGCGAAAAACTGTTTTTT
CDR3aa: CASSLGQGEKLFF

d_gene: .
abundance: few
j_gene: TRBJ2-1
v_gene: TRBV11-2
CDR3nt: TGTGCCAGCAGCTTAGATCTTAGGGGGTCCTACAATGAGCAGTTCTTC
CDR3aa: CASSLDLRGSYNEQFF

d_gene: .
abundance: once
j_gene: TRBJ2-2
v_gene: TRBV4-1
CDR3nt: TGCGCCAGCAGCCAAGAAAGACGGAGTTCGAACACCGGGGAGCTGTTTTTT
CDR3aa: CASSQERRSSNTGELFF

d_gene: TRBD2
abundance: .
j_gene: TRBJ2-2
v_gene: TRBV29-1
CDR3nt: TGCAGCGTTGCCCCGGCGATGGCGGGAGGGCCCTCCGGGGAGCTGTTTTTT
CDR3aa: CSVAPAMAGGPSGELFF

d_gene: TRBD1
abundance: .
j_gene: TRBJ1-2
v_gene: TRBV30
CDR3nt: TGTGCCTGGAGTTTCCCAGGGGGGAATGGCTACACCTTC
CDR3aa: CAWSFPGGNGYTF

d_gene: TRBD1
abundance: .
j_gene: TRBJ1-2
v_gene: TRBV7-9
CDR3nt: TGTGCCAGCAGCCCTGGGCCAGGGGGCTCCTATGGCTACACCTTC
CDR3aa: CASSPGPGGSYGYTF

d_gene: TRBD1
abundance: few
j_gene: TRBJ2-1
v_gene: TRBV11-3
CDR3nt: TGTGCCAGCAGCATAACAGGGGTTTATGAGCAGTTCTTC
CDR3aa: CASSITGVYEQFF

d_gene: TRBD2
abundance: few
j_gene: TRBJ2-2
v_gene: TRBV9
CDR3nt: TGTGCCAGCAACCCTCGTAGAGGTCTAGCGGGAGACAAGAGGAACACCGGGGAGCTGTTTTTT
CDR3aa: CASNPRRGLAGDKRNTGELFF